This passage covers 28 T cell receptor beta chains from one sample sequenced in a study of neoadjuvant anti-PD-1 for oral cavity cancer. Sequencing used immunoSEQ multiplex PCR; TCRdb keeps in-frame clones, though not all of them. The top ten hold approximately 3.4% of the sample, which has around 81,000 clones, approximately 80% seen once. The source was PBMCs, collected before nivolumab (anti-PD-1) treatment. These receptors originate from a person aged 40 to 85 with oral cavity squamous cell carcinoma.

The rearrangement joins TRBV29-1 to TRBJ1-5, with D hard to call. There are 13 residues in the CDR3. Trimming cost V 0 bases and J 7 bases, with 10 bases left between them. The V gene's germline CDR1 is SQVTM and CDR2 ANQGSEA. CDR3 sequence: CSVEEGGSQPQHF. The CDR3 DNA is TGCAGCGTTGAAGAGGGAGGGAGCCAGCCCCAGCATTTT.

This CDR3 reads CASSFGRGSYEQYF. The CDR3 region has the DNA TGTGCCAGCAGCTTCGGGAGGGGCTCCTACGAGCAGTACTTC. This chain links TRBV4-2 with TRBJ2-7, with TRBD2 matching 8 bases. From germline, CDR1 is LGHNA and CDR2 YNFKEQ. The CDR3 extends over 14 amino acids. Germline trimming cut 5 bases from V and 0 bases from J; bases unmatched to any gene: 3.

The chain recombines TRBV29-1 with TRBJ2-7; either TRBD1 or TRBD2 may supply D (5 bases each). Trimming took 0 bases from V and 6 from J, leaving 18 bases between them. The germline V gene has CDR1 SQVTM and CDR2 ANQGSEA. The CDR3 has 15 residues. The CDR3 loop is CSVEDSGPGTVEQYF. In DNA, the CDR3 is TGCAGCGTTGAAGATTCGGGACCCGGAACCGTCGAGCAGTACTTC.

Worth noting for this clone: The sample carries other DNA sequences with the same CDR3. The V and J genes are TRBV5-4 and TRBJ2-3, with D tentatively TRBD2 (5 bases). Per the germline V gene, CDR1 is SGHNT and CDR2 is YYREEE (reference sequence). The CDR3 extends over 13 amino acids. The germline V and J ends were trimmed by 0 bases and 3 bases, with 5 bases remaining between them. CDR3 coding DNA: TGTGCCAGCAGCTTGGGAGGGACAGATACGCAGTATTTT. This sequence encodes CASSLGGTDTQYF.

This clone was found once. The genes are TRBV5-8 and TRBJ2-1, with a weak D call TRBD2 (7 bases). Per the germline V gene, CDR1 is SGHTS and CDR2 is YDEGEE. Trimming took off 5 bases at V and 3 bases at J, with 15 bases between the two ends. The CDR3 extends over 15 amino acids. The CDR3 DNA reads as TGTGCCAGCAGGGGGAGGGGGGCTGTCTACAATGAGCAGTTCTTC. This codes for CASRGRGAVYNEQFF.

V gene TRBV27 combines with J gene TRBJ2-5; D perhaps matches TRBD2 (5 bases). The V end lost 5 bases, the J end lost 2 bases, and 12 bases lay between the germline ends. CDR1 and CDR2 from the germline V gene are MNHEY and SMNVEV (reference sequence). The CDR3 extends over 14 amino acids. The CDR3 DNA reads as TGTGCCAGCAGTCGAACGGACTCTCAAGAGACCCAGTACTTC. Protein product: CASSRTDSQETQYF.

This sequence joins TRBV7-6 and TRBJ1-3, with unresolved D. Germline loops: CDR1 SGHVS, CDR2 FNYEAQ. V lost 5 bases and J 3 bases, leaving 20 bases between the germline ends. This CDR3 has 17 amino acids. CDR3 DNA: TGTGCCAGCAGCCTAAGGACTCAGGAATTAAGTGGAAACACCATATATTTT. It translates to CASSLRTQELSGNTIYF.

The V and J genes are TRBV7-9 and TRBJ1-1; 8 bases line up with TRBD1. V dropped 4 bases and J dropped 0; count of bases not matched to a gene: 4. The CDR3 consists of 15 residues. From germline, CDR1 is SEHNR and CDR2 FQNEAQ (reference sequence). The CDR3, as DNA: TGTGCCAGCAGCTCGCGGGACAGGATGAACACTGAAGCTTTCTTT. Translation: CASSSRDRMNTEAFF.

CDR3 coding DNA: TGTGCCAGTAGTATTTCTTATCGAGGGGGCTTGGACGAGCAGTACTTC. Translating gives CASSISYRGGLDEQYF. The rearrangement joins TRBV19 to TRBJ2-7, with TRBD1 identical over 7 bases. The germline V gene encodes CDR1 LNHDA and CDR2 SQIVND (reference sequence). After removal of 3 bases from V and 5 bases from J, the junction contained 13 bases not matched to a gene. This CDR3 spans 16 amino acids.

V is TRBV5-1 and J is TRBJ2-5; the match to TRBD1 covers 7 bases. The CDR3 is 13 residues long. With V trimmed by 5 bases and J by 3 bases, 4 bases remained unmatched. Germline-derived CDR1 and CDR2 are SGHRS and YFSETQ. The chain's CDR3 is CASSLTGKETQYF. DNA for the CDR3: TGCGCCAGCAGTTTGACAGGGAAAGAGACCCAGTACTTC.

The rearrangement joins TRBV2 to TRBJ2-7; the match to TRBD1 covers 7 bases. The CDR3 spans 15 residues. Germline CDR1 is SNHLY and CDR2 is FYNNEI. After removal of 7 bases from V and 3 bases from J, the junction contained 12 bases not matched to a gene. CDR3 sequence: CASNRDGTVVYEQYF. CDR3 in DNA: TGTGCCAGCAATCGAGACGGGACAGTAGTCTACGAGCAGTACTTC. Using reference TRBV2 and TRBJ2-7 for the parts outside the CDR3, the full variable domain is EPEVTQTPSHQVTQMGQEVILRCVPISNHLYFYWYRQILGQKVEFLVSFYNNEISEKSEIFDDQFSVERPDGSNFTLKIRSTKLEDSAMYFCASNRDGTVVYEQYFGPGTRLTVT.

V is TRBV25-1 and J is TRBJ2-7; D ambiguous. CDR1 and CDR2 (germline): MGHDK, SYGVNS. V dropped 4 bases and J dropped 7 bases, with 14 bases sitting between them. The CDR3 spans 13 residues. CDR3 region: CASSVLGAREQYF. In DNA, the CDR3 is TGTGCCAGCAGTGTCCTAGGAGCGCGGGAGCAGTACTTC.

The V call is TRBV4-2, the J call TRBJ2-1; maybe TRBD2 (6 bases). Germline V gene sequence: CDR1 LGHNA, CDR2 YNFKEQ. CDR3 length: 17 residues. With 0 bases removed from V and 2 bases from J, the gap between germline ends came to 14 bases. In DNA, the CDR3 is TGTGCCAGCAGCCAAGAGGAGAGGGGAGGCCCCTACAATGAGCAGTTCTTC. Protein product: CASSQEERGGPYNEQFF.

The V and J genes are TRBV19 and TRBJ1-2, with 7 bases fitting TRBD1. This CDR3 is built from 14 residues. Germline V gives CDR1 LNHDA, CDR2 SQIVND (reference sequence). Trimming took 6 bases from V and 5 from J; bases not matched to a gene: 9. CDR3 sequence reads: CASSPRDSLYGYTF. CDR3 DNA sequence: TGTGCCAGTAGCCCACGGGACAGCTTGTATGGCTACACCTTC.

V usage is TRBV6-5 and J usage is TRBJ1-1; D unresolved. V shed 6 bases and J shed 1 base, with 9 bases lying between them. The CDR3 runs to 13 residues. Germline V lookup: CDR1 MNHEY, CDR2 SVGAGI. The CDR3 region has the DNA TGTGCCAGCAGCCGATTGAGGAACACTGAAGCTTTCTTT. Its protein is CASSRLRNTEAFF.

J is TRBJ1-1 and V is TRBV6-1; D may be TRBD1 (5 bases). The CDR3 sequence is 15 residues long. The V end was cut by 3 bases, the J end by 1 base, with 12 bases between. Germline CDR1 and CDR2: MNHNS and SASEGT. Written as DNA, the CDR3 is TGTGCCAGCAGTGACGGAGGGACGGGGAACACTGAAGCTTTCTTT. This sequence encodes CASSDGGTGNTEAFF.

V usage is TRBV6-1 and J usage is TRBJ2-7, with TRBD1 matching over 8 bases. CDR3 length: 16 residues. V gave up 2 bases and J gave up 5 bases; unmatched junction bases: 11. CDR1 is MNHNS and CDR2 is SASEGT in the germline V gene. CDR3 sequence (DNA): TGTGCCAGCAGTGAACTGCCAGGGGGCGAAGAAAACGAGCAGTACTTC. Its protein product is CASSELPGGEENEQYF.

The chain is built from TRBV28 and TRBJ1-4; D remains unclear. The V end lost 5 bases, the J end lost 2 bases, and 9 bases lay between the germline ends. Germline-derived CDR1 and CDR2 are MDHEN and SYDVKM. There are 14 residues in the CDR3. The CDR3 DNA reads TGTGCCAGCAGTGCCGGAGGGACTAATGAAAAACTGTTTTTT. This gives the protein CASSAGGTNEKLFF.

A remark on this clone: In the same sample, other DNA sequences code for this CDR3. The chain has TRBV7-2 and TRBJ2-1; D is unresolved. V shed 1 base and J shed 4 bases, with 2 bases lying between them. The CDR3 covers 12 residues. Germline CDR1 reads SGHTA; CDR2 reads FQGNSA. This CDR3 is CASSLVYNEQFF. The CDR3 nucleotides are TGTGCCAGCAGCTTAGTGTACAATGAGCAGTTCTTC.

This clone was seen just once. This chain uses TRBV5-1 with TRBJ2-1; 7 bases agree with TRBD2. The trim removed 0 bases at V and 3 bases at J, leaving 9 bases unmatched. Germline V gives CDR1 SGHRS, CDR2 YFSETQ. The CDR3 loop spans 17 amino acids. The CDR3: CASSLAVSGGNYNEQFF. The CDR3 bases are TGCGCCAGCAGCTTGGCCGTTTCGGGAGGAAACTACAATGAGCAGTTCTTC.

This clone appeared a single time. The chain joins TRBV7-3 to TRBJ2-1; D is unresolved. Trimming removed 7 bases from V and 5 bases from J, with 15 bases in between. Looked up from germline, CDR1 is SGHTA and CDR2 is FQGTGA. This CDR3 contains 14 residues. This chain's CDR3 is CASNLSPRDNEQFF. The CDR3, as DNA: TGTGCCAGCAACCTATCACCCCGGGACAATGAGCAGTTCTTC.

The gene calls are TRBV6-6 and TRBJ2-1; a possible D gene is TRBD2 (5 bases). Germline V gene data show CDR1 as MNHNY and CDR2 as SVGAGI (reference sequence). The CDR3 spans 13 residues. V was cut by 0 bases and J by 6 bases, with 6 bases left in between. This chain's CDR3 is CASSYSGSNEQFF. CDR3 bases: TGTGCCAGCAGTTACTCAGGGAGCAATGAGCAGTTCTTC.

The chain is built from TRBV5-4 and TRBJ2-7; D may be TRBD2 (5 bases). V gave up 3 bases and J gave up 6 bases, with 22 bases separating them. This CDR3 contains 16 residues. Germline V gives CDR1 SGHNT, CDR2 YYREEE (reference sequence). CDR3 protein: CASSYPNGPGFSEQYF. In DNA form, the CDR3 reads TGTGCCAGCAGCTACCCTAATGGCCCGGGATTCAGCGAGCAGTACTTC.

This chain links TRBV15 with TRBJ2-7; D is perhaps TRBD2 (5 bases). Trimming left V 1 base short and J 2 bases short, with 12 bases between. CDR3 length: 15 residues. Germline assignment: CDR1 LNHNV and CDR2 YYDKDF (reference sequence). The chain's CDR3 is CATSRVATGTYEQYF. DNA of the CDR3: TGTGCCACCAGCAGAGTCGCGACGGGAACCTACGAGCAGTACTTC.

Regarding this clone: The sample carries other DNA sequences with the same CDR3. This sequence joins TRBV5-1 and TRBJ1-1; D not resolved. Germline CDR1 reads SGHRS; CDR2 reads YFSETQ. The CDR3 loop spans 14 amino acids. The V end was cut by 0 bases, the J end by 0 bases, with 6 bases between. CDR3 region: CASSLGQMNTEAFF. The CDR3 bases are TGCGCCAGCAGCTTGGGGCAGATGAACACTGAAGCTTTCTTT.

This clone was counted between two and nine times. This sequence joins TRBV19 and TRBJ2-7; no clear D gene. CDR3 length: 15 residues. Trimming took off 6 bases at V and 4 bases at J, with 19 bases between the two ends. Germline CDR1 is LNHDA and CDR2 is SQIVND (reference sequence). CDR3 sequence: CASRMSMSGPYEQYF. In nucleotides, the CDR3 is TGTGCCAGTAGGATGAGTATGAGTGGGCCATACGAGCAGTACTTC.

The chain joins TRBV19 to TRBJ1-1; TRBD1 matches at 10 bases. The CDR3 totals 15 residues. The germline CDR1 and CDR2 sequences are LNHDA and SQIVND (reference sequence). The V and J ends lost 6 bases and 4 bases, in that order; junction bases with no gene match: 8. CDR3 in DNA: TGTGCCAGTAGCAGACAGGGGGCCTTGTTCACTGAAGCTTTCTTT. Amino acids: CASSRQGALFTEAFF.

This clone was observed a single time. Written as DNA, the CDR3 is TGTGCCAGCAGCCCGGACAGGAACTCCTACGAGCAGTACTTC. Its translation is CASSPDRNSYEQYF. The chain recombines TRBV6-1 with TRBJ2-7, with 7 bases aligning to TRBD1. Germline-derived CDR1 and CDR2 are MNHNS and SASEGT. This CDR3 has 14 amino acids. J lost 0 bases, V lost 6 bases, and 5 bases had no gene match.